Listed here is a single TCR beta chain. Its antigen remains undetermined. Within one base of it there is no much larger clone, and no base qualities were kept. Library creation used RT-PCR. TCRdb shows the sequencer as Illumina MiSeq. In TCRdb, the public reads were trimmed at Q25 with fastp and aligned with MiXCR, with productive beta chains retained. Each entry is one CDR3 protein sequence, shown with its most common DNA and genes. The sample includes almost 700,000 distinct CDR3 sequences, with about 14% observed a single time. The top ten clonotypes cover roughly 3.9% of the sample. The data were taken from a study (dated by TCRdb to 2016 to 2018). The CDR3 numbers 18 residues from cysteine through phenylalanine. CDR3 DNA is the only sequence kept; it has 54 bases, read in frame from the first base. Sequences SGHDN (CDR1) and FVKESK (CDR2) are obtained from the germline V gene. Relative to germline, V is 1 base shorter and J is 3 bases shorter, with 21 bases between their ends.

Here the chain combines TRBV14 and TRBJ1-2, with the D gene not confidently named. Specimen: memory CD4+ T cells from blood. The clonotype originates from a female donor in good health, serving as a healthy control. At the DNA level, the sequence is TGTGCCAGCAGCCAAGGGGATATGGTGGGAGCCGCCTACTATGGCTACACCTTC. Translated, this gives CASSQGDMVGAAYYGYTF. Here the CDR3 is joined to the reference TRBV14 and TRBJ1-2 genes, and the full variable domain is: EAGVTQFPSHSVIEKGQTVTLRCDPISGHDNLYWYRRVMGKEIKFLLHFVKESKQDESGMPNNRFLAERTGGTYSTLKVQPAELEDSGVYFCASSQGDMVGAAYYGYTFGSGTRLTVV.